This entry lists 17 T cell receptor beta chains sequenced from one sample in a study. TCRdb processed the 5' RACE reads anew with MiXCR; each CDR3 protein has one entry. Among 35,000 to 50,000 distinct CDR3 sequences listed, over 25% were seen once. Sequenced sample: memory CD4+ T cells sorted from a lymph node. Documented subset: memory CD4+ T cells, CD4+CD45RO+CD25-. Receptors were obtained from a female donor with breast cancer.

This clonotype occurred a few times. The chain uses TRBV7-2 and TRBJ2-5; D gene unclear. With 1 base removed from V and 5 bases from J, the gap between germline ends came to 8 bases. CDR3 length: 13 amino acids. CDR1 and CDR2 (germline): SGHTA, FQGNSA. Written as DNA, the CDR3 is TGTGCCAGCAGCTTAGGGTTGGTGGAGACCCAGTACTTC. Its translation: CASSLGLVETQYF.

This clonotype was seen at least ten times. The gene calls are TRBV7-3 and TRBJ2-7; D may be TRBD1 (5 bases). Deletions cut 5 bases from V and 3 bases from J, with 23 bases between. Germline CDR1 is SGHTA and CDR2 is FQGTGA. The CDR3 has 17 residues. The CDR3 region has the DNA TGTGCCAGCAGCACCCCCGTAAGGGGTAAGGTTAACTACGAGCAGTACTTC. It yields the protein CASSTPVRGKVNYEQYF.

The chain has TRBV28 and TRBJ2-3, with D hard to call. Trimming took 6 bases from V and 3 from J, leaving 7 bases between them. The CDR3 runs to 12 residues. Germline assignment: CDR1 MDHEN and CDR2 SYDVKM. The CDR3 loop reads CASRWGTDTQYF. CDR3 sequence (DNA): TGTGCCAGCAGATGGGGAACAGATACGCAGTATTTT.

This clonotype has a handful of counts. This chain links TRBV4-1 with TRBJ2-3, with TRBD1 identical over 7 bases. This CDR3 has 16 amino acids. In germline, CDR1 is MGHRA, CDR2 YSYEKL. J lost 3 bases, V lost 3 bases, and 9 bases had no gene match. The CDR3: CASSQAPGTVTDTQYF. CDR3 DNA sequence: TGCGCCAGCAGCCAGGCCCCCGGGACAGTGACAGATACGCAGTATTTT.

The chain links TRBV29-1 to TRBJ2-1, with D hard to call. The germline V and J ends were trimmed by 2 bases and 4 bases, with 9 bases remaining between them. The CDR3 is 13 amino acids. The germline gives CDR1 SQVTM, CDR2 ANQGSEA. The CDR3 reads CSVEQSPYNEQFF. DNA of the CDR3: TGCAGCGTTGAACAAAGTCCGTACAATGAGCAGTTCTTC.

The V call is TRBV5-1, the J call TRBJ2-1; TRBD2 matches at 15 bases. Germline values: CDR1 SGHRS, CDR2 YFSETQ. V lost 3 bases and J lost 0; bases outside the gene matches: 13. The CDR3 runs 21 residues. The CDR3 region is CASSYSLGLAGGQPSYNEQFF. CDR3 sequence (DNA): TGCGCCAGCAGCTACAGCCTTGGACTAGCGGGGGGGCAGCCCTCCTACAATGAGCAGTTCTTC.

The chain combines TRBV6-2 or TRBV6-3 with TRBJ2-3; a possible D gene is TRBD1 (5 bases). CDR1 and CDR2 (germline): MNHEY, SVGEGT. Trimming shortened V by 4 bases and J by 2 bases, and 10 bases separated the two germline ends. The CDR3 is 14 residues long. The CDR3 here is CASSFIQATDTQYF. DNA for the CDR3: TGTGCCAGCAGTTTCATACAGGCCACAGATACGCAGTATTTT.

The chain has TRBV7-3 and TRBJ1-4; D gene unclear. Trimming removed 5 bases from V and 0 bases from J, with 10 bases in between. The germline CDR1 and CDR2 sequences are SGHTA and FQGTGA. CDR3 length: 15 amino acids. The CDR3 coding sequence is TGTGCCAGCAGCCAGGACGGTGCAACTAATGAAAAACTGTTTTTT. It yields the protein CASSQDGATNEKLFF.

This clonotype turned up a few times. The V gene is TRBV5-4, the J gene TRBJ2-1; maybe TRBD2 (6 bases). V lost 7 bases and J lost 5, with 13 bases in between. CDR1 and CDR2 (germline): SGHNT, YYREEE (reference sequence). The CDR3 spans 13 residues. CDR3 DNA sequence: TGTGCCAGCGGAGGGGCCCCTAACAATGAGCAGTTCTTC. It codes for CASGGAPNNEQFF.

J is TRBJ2-5 and V is TRBV24-1; maybe TRBD2 (5 bases). V was cut by 6 bases and J by 1 base, with 11 bases left in between. CDR1 KGHDR and CDR2 SFDVKD come from the germline V gene. The CDR3 sequence is 14 residues long. CDR3 DNA: TGTGCCACCAGTAGCGGAGGACTCCAAGAGACCCAGTACTTC. Translating gives CATSSGGLQETQYF.

The CDR3 region is CASRPQGSTDTQYF. The CDR3 region has the DNA TGCGCCAGCCGACCACAGGGGAGCACAGATACGCAGTATTTT. The chain recombines TRBV4-1 with TRBJ2-3; 7 nucleotides match TRBD1. The CDR3 is 14 amino acids. Germline V CDR1 and CDR2: MGHRA, YSYEKL. V lost 8 bases and J lost 0; bases outside the gene matches: 5.

The V and J genes are TRBV20-1 and TRBJ1-2; D remains unclear. Looked up from germline, CDR1 is DFQATT and CDR2 is SNEGSKA (reference sequence). The CDR3 covers 13 residues. The germline V and J ends were trimmed by 0 bases and 4 bases, with 9 bases remaining between them. Here the CDR3 DNA reads TGCAGTGCTAGAGATCTCCACGCCTATGGCTACACCTTC. It encodes CSARDLHAYGYTF.

The chain employs TRBV20-1 and TRBJ2-3; maybe TRBD2 (6 bases). V lost 0 bases to trimming and J lost 2 bases, with 12 bases between them. Germline V gives CDR1 DFQATT, CDR2 SNEGSKA (reference sequence). CDR3 size: 15 residues. CDR3 DNA: TGCAGTGCTAGAGATCGGCTAGCGTACACAGATACGCAGTATTTT. It yields the protein CSARDRLAYTDTQYF.

Concerning this clonotype: The CDR3 does not end in the conserved phenylalanine or tryptophan, so this is likely a read error. The chain combines TRBV20-1 with TRBJ2-5; D not resolved. Deletions cut 5 bases from V and 2 bases from J, with 12 bases between. CDR1 and CDR2 from the germline V gene are DFQATT and SNEGSKA (reference sequence). The CDR3 extends over 13 amino acids. The CDR3 DNA is TGCAGTGCTGCACTTCCTACTCAAGAGACCCAGTACCTC. It is translated as CSAALPTQETQYL.

This clonotype was recorded many times. The chain carries TRBV6-5 and TRBJ2-3; possible D gene TRBD1, 5 bases. The V end was cut by 0 bases, the J end by 1 base, with 14 bases between. Germline V gives CDR1 MNHEY, CDR2 SVGAGI. The CDR3 covers 17 residues. The CDR3 DNA is TGTGCCAGCAGTTACTCGAGGCAGGGATGGGGCACAGATACGCAGTATTTT. As protein: CASSYSRQGWGTDTQYF.

The V and J genes are TRBV29-1 and TRBJ2-5, with 10 bases lining up with TRBD1. Unmatched junction bases numbered 5, after V lost 6 bases and J lost 7 bases. There are 12 residues in the CDR3. Germline V gene sequence: CDR1 SQVTM, CDR2 ANQGSEA. The CDR3 here is CSVDRGSGTQYF. The CDR3 DNA is TGCAGCGTGGACAGGGGGAGCGGGACCCAGTACTTC.

This clonotype was counted only a few times. This chain links TRBV6-2 or TRBV6-3 with TRBJ1-5; D not resolved. The germline V and J ends were trimmed by 0 bases and 2 bases, with 11 bases remaining between them. From germline, CDR1 is MNHEY and CDR2 SVGEGT. This CDR3 is 16 amino acids long. The CDR3, as DNA: TGTGCCAGCAGTTACTCGAGTGGGTATGGCAATCAGCCCCAGCATTTT. Translated, it gives CASSYSSGYGNQPQHF.